This is a list of T cell receptor beta chains from one sample in a study of T-cell memory formation after mild COVID-19. TCRdb reanalysed the 5' RACE reads using MiXCR and keeps one entry per CDR3 protein. The profile shows around 500,000 distinct CDR3 sequences, 15% to 20% of them singletons. The sample comprised PBMCs or a T cell subset sorted from them (not recorded which). The receptors were sampled from an adult woman who had mild COVID-19 (a few samples of this study predate the infection). Cell type and time point are not known. Each CDR3 is given with its conserved first and last residue. The D gene is left open where the match is weak. Size values are once, few and many counts, or a class for expanded clones, and some rows have none.

TRBD2	TRBV11-2	few	TRBJ2-1	TGTGCCAGCAGCCTCCGAGGCGGGCGGGGGGCCTTAGATGAGCAGTTCTTC	CASSLRGGRGALDEQFF
TRBD2	TRBV19	few	TRBJ2-2	TGTGCCAGTAGTATGGCACTAGCGGGGACCGGGGAGCTGTTTTTT	CASSMALAGTGELFF
NA	TRBV12-3/TRBV12-4	few	TRBJ2-1	TGTGCCAGCACGTACAGGTTTCTTGGCAATGAGCAGTTCTTC	CASTYRFLGNEQFF
NA	TRBV24-1	few	TRBJ2-3	TGTGCCACCAGTGACCCGGACAGACCTTCCACAGATACGCAGTATTTT	CATSDPDRPSTDTQYF
NA	TRBV12-3/TRBV12-4	NA	TRBJ2-7	TGTGCCAGCAGTTTAGCCCCGGACACCGGGGAGGACTTC	CASSLAPDTGEDF
NA	TRBV7-2	few	TRBJ2-1	TGTGCCAGCAGCTTAATCTCTTTATCCAGGAATGAGCAGTTCTTC	CASSLISLSRNEQFF
NA	TRBV6-1	few	TRBJ2-2	TGTGCCAGCAGTGAACGGGGGTTGGCCGGGGAGCTGTTTTTT	CASSERGLAGELFF
NA	TRBV7-9	few	TRBJ2-3	TGTGCCAGCAGCTTTGTGACAGGCACAGATACGCAGTATTTT	CASSFVTGTDTQYF
NA	TRBV7-9	few	TRBJ1-1	TGTGCCAGCAGCTCCGGACTGCTGAACACTGAAGCTTTCTTT	CASSSGLLNTEAFF
TRBD2	TRBV11-3	NA	TRBJ2-7	TGTGCCAGCAGCTCTCTTTGGTCGGTAGCGGGAGGGTCCTACGAGCAGTACTTC	CASSSLWSVAGGSYEQYF
TRBD1	TRBV24-1	many	TRBJ2-5	TGTGCCACCAGTGATTTAGCCCGGACAGGGGAAGAGACCCAGTACTTC	CATSDLARTGEETQYF
TRBD1	TRBV7-3	NA	TRBJ1-1	TGTGCCAGCAGCTTAAGCGGGACAGTGAGGAACACTGAAGCTTTCTTT	CASSLSGTVRNTEAFF
TRBD2	TRBV12-3/TRBV12-4	NA	TRBJ2-1	TGTGCCAGCAGTCTCCGGACTAGCGGATTCAATGAGCAGTTCTTC	CASSLRTSGFNEQFF
TRBD1	TRBV5-1	NA	TRBJ1-5	TGCGCCAGCAGTTCCGGGACAGAGGGTCAGCCCCAGCATTTT	CASSSGTEGQPQHF
NA	TRBV4-1	NA	TRBJ1-5	TGCGCCAGCAGCCAAGGAGGAGAAGGGAACCAGCCCCAGCATTTT	CASSQGGEGNQPQHF
TRBD1	TRBV5-1	few	TRBJ2-7	TGCGCCAGCAGTGAACGAACCGGGACAGGTTTCTACGAGCAGTACTTC	CASSERTGTGFYEQYF
TRBD2	TRBV5-1	NA	TRBJ2-3	TGCGCCAGCAGCTCACCTTCTAGCGGGGATAGCACAGATACGCAGTATTTT	CASSSPSSGDSTDTQYF
NA	TRBV12-3/TRBV12-4	NA	TRBJ2-1	TGTGCCAGCAGTTTGATGCTGGGGGATACTTACAATGAGCAGTTCTTC	CASSLMLGDTYNEQFF
NA	TRBV7-9	once	TRBJ2-7	TGTGCCAGCAGCGGTGATGGGGAGCAGTACTTC	CASSGDGEQYF
TRBD1	TRBV12-3/TRBV12-4	few	TRBJ2-2	TGTGCCAGCAACCATCAGGGACAGGGTAACACCGGGGAGCTGTTTTTT	CASNHQGQGNTGELFF
NA	TRBV12-3/TRBV12-4	many	TRBJ1-6	TGTGCCAGCAGTTTAGTGGAGCGAGTCCCCCTCCACTTT	CASSLVERVPLHF
NA	TRBV18	NA	TRBJ1-1	TGTGCCAGCTCACCGGGTGGGAACATGAACACTGAAGCTTTCTTT	CASSPGGNMNTEAFF
NA	TRBV6-1	few	TRBJ2-7	TGTGCCAGCAACGAACGGTGGGGCTACGAGCAGTACTTC	CASNERWGYEQYF
NA	TRBV4-2	NA	TRBJ2-7	TGTGCCAGCAGCCAGACTGGGGGCGAGCAGTACTTC	CASSQTGGEQYF
NA	TRBV29-1	NA	TRBJ1-1	TGCAGCGCCAAGAGGGGTATAGGCACTGAAGCTTTCTTT	CSAKRGIGTEAFF
NA	TRBV12-3/TRBV12-4	few	TRBJ2-4	TGTGCCAGCAGTTTAGCCACAGGGTTAGGCGACATTCAGTACTTC	CASSLATGLGDIQYF
NA	TRBV5-5	NA	TRBJ1-1	TGTGCCAGCAGCTCCTGGGGTAGGGGATACACTGAAGCTTTCTTT	CASSSWGRGYTEAFF
TRBD2	TRBV10-3	many	TRBJ2-1	TGTGCCATATCTAGCGGGGGCACCTACAATGAGCAGTTCTTC	CAISSGGTYNEQFF
NA	TRBV2	few	TRBJ2-5	TGTGCCAGCAGAAGAGGGCCCCAAGAGACCCAGTACTTC	CASRRGPQETQYF
NA	TRBV20-1	few	TRBJ1-5	TGCAGTGCTCACCGGGGTCCGAATTTGCCCCAGCATTTT	CSAHRGPNLPQHF
TRBD2	TRBV19	few	TRBJ2-7	TGTGCCAGTAGGCGCCCAAAGGACTTGATCGGACTAGCGGGAAGATACGAGCAGTACTTC	CASRRPKDLIGLAGRYEQYF
NA	TRBV4-3	NA	TRBJ1-1	TGCGCCAGCAGCCAAGATGACCTTAACACTGAAGCTTTCTTT	CASSQDDLNTEAFF
NA	TRBV20-1	few	TRBJ2-6	TGCAGTGCTAGAGGACCGGGAAACGTCCTGACTTTC	CSARGPGNVLTF
NA	TRBV3-1	NA	TRBJ2-7	TGTGCCAGCAGCCCACATTACAAGACCTACGAGCAGTACTTC	CASSPHYKTYEQYF
NA	TRBV29-1	few	TRBJ2-1	TGCAGCGTTGAAGAGGCGCGAAGTATGTCCTACAATGAGCAGTTCTTC	CSVEEARSMSYNEQFF
TRBD2	TRBV7-3	NA	TRBJ2-3	TGTGCCAGCAGCCCTTGGGCTAGCGGGGTCACAGATACGCAGTATTTT	CASSPWASGVTDTQYF
NA	TRBV9	NA	TRBJ2-7	TGTGCCAGCAGCCCAAGCGGAGGGGGTACCTACGAGCAGTACTTC	CASSPSGGGTYEQYF
NA	TRBV20-1	NA	TRBJ2-7	TGCAGTGCTAGGGGTCAGGGCTTCTACGAGCAGTACTTC	CSARGQGFYEQYF
NA	TRBV7-2	NA	TRBJ1-6	TGTGCCAGCAGCTTAGACCCCAAGTCACCCCTCCACTTT	CASSLDPKSPLHF